This T cell receptor beta chain was recorded in a study of blood T cell repertoires in COVID-19. Looking at the study overall: COVID-19 samples from acute and convalescent phases originated in the United States, Italy and Spain.

Authors' analysis steps: Estimates of nucleated cell counts were drawn from the amplification of reference gene primers. Libraries were prepared by immunoSEQ multiplex PCR; TCRdb keeps only in-frame clonotypes and omits some of them. The DNA gave D and trimming, while V, J and clone size come from that table. The sample yields 240,000 or so clones, more than 75% seen once. The germline gives CDR1 KGHSH, CDR2 LQKENI. The V end lost 3 bases, the J end lost 1 base, and 15 bases lay between the germline ends. This CDR3 comprises 16 residues. The origin of this receptor is a middle-aged woman who had recovered from COVID-19. V is TRBV18 and J is TRBJ2-5, with D tentatively TRBD1 (7 bases). Sequencing was done on a sample of peripheral blood. CDR3 nucleotides: TGTGCCAGCTCACCGGCGGCAGGGGGGCCCCAAGAGACCCAGTACTTC. This gives the protein CASSPAAGGPQETQYF.